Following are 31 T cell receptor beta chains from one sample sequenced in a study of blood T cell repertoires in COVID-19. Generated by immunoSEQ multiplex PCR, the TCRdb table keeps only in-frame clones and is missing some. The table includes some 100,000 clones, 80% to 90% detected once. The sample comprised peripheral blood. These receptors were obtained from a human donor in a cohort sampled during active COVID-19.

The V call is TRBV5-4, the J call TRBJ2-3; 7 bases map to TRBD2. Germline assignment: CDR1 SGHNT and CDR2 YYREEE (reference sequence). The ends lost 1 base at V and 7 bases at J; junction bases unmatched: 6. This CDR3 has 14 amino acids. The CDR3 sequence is CASSLRLAVNTQYF. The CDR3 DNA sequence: TGTGCCAGCAGCTTGCGGCTAGCGGTGAATACGCAGTATTTT.

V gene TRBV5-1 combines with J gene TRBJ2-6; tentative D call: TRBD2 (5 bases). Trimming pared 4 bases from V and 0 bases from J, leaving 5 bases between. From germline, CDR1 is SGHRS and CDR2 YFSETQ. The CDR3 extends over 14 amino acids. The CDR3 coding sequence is TGCGCCAGCAGCGACTACTCTGGGGCCAACGTCCTGACTTTC. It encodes CASSDYSGANVLTF.

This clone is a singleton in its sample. The CDR3 sequence is CASRLGGTGVNYGYTF. In DNA, the CDR3 is TGCGCCAGCCGACTAGGGGGGACAGGGGTTAACTATGGCTACACCTTC. The V gene is TRBV10-2, the J gene TRBJ1-2; 10 nucleotides agree with TRBD1. This CDR3 contains 16 residues. The ends lost 8 bases at V and 1 base at J; junction bases unmatched: 10. The germline V gene encodes CDR1 WSHSY and CDR2 SAAADI.

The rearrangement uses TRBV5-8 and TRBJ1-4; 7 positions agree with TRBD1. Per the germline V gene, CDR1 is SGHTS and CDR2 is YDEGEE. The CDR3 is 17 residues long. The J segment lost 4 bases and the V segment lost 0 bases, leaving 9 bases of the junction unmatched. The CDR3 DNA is TGTGCCAGCAGCTTGGCCCGGAGAGGGGGCATTAATGAAAAACTGTTTTTT. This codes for CASSLARRGGINEKLFF.

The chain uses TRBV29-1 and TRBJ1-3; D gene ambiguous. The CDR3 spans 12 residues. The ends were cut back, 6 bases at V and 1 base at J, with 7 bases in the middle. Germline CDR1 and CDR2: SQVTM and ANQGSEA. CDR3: CSVETSGNTIYF. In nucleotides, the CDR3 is TGCAGCGTCGAAACATCTGGAAACACCATATATTTT.

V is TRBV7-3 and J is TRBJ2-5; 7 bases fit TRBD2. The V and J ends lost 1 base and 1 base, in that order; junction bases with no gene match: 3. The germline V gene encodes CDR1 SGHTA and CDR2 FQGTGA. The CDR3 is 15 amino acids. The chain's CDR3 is CASSLMGGTQETQYF. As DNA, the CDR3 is TGTGCCAGCAGCTTAATGGGGGGGACCCAAGAGACCCAGTACTTC.

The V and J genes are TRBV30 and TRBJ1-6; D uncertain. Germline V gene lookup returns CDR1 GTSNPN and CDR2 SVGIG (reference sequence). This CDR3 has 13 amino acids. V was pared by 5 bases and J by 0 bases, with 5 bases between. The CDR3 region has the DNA TGTGCCTGGCGGAGCTCCTATAATTCACCCCTCCACTTT. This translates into CAWRSSYNSPLHF.

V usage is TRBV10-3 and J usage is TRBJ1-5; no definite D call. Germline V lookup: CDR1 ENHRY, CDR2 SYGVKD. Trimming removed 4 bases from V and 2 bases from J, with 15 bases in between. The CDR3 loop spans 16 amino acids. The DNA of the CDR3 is TGTGCCATCAGTGCCGCAGGCTTTTGGGGCAATCAGCCCCAGCATTTT. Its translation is CAISAAGFWGNQPQHF.

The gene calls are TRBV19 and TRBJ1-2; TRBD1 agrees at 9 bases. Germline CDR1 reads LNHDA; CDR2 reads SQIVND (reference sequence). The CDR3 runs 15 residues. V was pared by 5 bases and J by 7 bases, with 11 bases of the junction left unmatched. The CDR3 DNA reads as TGTGCCAGTAGTCTAGCCGGGACAGGGCACCGTGGCTACACCTTC. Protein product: CASSLAGTGHRGYTF.

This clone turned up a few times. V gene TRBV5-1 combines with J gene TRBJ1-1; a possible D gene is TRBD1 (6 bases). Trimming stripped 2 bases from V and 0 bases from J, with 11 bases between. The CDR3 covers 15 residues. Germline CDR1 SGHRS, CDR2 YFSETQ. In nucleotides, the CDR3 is TGCGCCAGCAGCTTACAGACAGGAATGAACACTGAAGCTTTCTTT. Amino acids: CASSLQTGMNTEAFF.

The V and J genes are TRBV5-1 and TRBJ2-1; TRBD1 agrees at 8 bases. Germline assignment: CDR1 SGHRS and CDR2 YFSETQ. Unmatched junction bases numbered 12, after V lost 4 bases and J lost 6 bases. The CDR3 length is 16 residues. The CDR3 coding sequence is TGCGCCAGCAGCGGTAACAGGGGGGCAGGGAGCAATGAGCAGTTCTTC. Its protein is CASSGNRGAGSNEQFF.

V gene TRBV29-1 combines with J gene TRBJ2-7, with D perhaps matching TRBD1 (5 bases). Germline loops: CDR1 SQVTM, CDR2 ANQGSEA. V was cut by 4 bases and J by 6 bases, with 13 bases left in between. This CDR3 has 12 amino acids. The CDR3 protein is CSVVAGWGEQYF. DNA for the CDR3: TGCAGCGTTGTTGCAGGGTGGGGCGAGCAGTACTTC.

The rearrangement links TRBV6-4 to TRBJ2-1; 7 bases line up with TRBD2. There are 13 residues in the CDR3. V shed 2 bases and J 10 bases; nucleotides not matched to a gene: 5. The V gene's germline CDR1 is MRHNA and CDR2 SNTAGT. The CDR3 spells CASSDEIGGEQFF. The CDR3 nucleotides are TGTGCCAGCAGTGACGAGATCGGGGGGGAGCAGTTCTTC.

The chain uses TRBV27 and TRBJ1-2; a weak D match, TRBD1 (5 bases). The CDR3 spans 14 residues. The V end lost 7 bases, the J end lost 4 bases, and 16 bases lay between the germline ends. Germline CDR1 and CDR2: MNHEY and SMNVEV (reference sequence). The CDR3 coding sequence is TGTGCCAGCAAGAAAGCAGGGTATGCCTATGGCTACACCTTC. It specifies CASKKAGYAYGYTF.

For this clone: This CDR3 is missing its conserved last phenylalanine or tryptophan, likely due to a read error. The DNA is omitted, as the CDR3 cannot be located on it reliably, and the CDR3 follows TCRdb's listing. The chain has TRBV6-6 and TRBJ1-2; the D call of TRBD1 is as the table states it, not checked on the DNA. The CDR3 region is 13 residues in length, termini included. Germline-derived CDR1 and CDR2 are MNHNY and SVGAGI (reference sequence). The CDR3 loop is CASSYPSTGERMI.

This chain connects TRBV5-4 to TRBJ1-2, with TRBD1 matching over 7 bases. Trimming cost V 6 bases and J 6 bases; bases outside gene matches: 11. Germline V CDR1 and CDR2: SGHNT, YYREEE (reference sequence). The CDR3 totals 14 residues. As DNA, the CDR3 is TGTGCCAGCAACCAAAGGACAGGAGGGAATGGCTACACCTTC. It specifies CASNQRTGGNGYTF.

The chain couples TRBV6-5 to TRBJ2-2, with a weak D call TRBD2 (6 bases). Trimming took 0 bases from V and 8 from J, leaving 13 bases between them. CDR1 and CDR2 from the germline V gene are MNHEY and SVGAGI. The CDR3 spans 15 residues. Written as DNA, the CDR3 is TGTGCCAGCAGTTACTCGGAGGGGCGCTTAGGGGAGCTGTTTTTT. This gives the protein CASSYSEGRLGELFF.

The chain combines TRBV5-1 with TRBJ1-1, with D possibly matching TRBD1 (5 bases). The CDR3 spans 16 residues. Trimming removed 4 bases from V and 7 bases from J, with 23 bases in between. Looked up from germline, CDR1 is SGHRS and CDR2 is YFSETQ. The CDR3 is CASSPFSGGSIGEAFF. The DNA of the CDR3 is TGCGCCAGCAGCCCGTTTTCGGGGGGGAGTATAGGTGAAGCTTTCTTT. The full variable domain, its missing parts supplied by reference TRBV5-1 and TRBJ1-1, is KAGVTQTPRYLIKTRGQQVTLSCSPISGHRSVSWYQQTPGQGLQFLFEYFSETQRNKGNFPGRFSGRQFSNSRSEMNVSTLELGDSALYLCASSPFSGGSIGEAFFGQGTRLTVV.

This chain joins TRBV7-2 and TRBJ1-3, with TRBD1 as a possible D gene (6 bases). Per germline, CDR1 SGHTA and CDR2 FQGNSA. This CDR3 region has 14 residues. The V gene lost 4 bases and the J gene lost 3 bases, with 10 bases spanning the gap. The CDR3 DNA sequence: TGTGCCAGCAGCTCCGGGACAATTGGAAACACCATATATTTT. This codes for CASSSGTIGNTIYF.

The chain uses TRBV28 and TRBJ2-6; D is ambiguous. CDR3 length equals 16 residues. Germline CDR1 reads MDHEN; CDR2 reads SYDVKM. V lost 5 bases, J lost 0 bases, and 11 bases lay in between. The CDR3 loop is CASSQVFSSGANVLTF. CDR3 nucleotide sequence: TGTGCCAGCAGTCAGGTTTTTAGCTCTGGGGCCAACGTCCTGACTTTC.

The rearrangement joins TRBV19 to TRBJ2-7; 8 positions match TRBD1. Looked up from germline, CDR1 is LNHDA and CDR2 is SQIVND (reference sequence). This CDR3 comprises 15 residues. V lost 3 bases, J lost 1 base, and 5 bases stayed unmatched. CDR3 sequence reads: CASSIRRGQSYEQYF. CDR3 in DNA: TGTGCCAGTAGTATCCGCAGGGGGCAATCCTACGAGCAGTACTTC.

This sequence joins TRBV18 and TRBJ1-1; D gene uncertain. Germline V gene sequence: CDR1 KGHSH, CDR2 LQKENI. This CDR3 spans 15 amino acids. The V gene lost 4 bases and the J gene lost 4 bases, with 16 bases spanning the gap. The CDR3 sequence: CASSLQRVGSTEAFF. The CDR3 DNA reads TGTGCCAGCTCACTCCAAAGGGTGGGGAGCACTGAAGCTTTCTTT.

This CDR3 is CASSLRGPDDGYTF. For the CDR3, the DNA is TGCGCCAGCAGCTTAAGGGGGCCGGATGATGGCTACACCTTC. The rearrangement joins TRBV5-1 to TRBJ1-2, with 7 nucleotides matching TRBD1. In germline, CDR1 is SGHRS, CDR2 YFSETQ. The CDR3 is made up of 14 amino acids. Trimming removed 2 bases from V and 6 bases from J; junction bases left unmatched: 7.

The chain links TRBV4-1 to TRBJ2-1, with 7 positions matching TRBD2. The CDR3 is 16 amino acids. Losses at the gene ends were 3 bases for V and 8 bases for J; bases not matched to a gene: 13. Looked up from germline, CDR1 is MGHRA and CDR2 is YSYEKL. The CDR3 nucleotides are TGCGCCAGCAGCCACGACGGGGGGTCTAGAATTGATGAGCAGTTCTTC. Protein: CASSHDGGSRIDEQFF.

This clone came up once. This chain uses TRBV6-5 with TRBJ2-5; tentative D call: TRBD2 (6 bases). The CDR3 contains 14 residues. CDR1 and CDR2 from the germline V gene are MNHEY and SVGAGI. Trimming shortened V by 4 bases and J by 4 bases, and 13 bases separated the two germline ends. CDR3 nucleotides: TGTGCCAGCAGTTCGACTAGGGGTGGAGAGACCCAGTACTTC. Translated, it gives CASSSTRGGETQYF.

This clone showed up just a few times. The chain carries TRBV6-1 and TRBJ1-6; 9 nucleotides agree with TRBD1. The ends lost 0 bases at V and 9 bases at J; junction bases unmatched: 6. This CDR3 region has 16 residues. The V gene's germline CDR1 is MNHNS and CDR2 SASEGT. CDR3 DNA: TGTGCCAGCAGTGAAGCGCTAACAGGGGGCGGTTCACCCCTCCACTTT. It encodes CASSEALTGGGSPLHF.

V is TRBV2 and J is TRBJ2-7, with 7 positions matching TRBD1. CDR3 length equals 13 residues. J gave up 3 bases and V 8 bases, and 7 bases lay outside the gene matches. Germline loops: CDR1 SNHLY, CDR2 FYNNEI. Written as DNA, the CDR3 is TGTGCCAGCGAGCCACGGGACAGCTACGAGCAGTACTTC. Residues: CASEPRDSYEQYF. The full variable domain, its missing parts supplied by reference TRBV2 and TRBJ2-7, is EPEVTQTPSHQVTQMGQEVILRCVPISNHLYFYWYRQILGQKVEFLVSFYNNEISEKSEIFDDQFSVERPDGSNFTLKIRSTKLEDSAMYFCASEPRDSYEQYFGPGTRLTVT.

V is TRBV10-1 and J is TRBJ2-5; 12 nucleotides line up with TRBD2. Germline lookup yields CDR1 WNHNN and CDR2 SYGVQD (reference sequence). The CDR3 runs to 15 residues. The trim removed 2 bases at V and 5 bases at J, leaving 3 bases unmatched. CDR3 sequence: CASSETSGGRETQYF. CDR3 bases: TGCGCCAGCAGTGAGACTAGCGGGGGGCGGGAGACCCAGTACTTC.

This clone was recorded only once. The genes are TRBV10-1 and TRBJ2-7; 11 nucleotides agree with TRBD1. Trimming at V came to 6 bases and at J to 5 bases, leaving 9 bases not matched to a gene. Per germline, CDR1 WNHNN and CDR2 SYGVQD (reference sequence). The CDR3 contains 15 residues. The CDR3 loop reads CASRDRGRVENEQYF. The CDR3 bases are TGCGCCAGCAGGGACAGGGGGCGAGTTGAAAACGAGCAGTACTTC.

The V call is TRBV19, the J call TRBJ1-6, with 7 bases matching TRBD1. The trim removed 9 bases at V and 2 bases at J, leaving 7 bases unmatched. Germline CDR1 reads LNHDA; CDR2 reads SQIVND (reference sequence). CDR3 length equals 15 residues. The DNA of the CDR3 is TGTGCCAGCTCCACGACAGGGACCTATAATTCACCCCTCCACTTT. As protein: CASSTTGTYNSPLHF.

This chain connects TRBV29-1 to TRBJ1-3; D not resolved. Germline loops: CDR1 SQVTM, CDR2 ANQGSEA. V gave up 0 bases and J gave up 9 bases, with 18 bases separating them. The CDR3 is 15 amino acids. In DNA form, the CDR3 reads TGCAGCGTTGAAGAACGTGGTCGGAGGGAGGCCACCATATATTTT. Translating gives CSVEERGRREATIYF.